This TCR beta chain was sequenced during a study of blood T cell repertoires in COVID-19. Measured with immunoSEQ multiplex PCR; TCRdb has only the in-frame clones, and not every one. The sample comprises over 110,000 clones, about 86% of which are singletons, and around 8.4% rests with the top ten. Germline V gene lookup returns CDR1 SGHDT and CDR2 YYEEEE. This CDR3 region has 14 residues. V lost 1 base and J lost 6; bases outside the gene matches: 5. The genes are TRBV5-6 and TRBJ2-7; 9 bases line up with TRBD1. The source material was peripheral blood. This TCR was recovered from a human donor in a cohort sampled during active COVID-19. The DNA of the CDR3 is TGTGCCAGCAGCTTGTTGGACAGGGGAGGCGAGCAGTACTTC. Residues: CASSLLDRGGEQYF.